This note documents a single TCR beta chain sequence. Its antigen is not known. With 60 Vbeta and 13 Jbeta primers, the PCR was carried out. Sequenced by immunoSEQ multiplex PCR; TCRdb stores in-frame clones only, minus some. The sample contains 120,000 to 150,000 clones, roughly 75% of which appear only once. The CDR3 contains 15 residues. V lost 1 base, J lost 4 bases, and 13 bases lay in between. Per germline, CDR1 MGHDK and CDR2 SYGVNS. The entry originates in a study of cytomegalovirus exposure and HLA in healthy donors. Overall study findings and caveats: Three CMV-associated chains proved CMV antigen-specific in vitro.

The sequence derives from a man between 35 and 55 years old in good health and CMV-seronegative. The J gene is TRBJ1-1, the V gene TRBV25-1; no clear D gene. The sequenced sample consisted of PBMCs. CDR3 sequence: CASSEWRGEGTEAFF. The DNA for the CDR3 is TGTGCCAGCAGTGAATGGCGGGGAGAGGGCACTGAAGCTTTCTTT.